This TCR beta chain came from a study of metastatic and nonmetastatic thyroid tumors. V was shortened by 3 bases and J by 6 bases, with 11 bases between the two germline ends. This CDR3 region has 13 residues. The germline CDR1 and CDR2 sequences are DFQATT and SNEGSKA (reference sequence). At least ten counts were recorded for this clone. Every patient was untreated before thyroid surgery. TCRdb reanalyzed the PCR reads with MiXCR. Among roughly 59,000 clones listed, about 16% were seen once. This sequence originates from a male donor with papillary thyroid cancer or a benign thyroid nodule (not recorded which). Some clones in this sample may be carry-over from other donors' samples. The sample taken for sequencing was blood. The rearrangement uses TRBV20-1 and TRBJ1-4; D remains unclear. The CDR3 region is CSASGSGYEKLFF. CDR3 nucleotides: TGCAGTGCTAGCGGGTCGGGTTATGAAAAACTGTTTTTT.